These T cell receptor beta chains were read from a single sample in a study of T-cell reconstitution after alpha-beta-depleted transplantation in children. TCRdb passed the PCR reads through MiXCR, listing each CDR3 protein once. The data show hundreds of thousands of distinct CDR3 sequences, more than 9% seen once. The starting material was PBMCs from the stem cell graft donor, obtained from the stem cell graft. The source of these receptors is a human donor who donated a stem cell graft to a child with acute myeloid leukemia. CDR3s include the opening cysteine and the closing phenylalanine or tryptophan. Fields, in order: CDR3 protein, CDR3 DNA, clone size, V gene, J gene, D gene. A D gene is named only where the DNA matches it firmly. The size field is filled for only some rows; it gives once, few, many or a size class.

CDR3 protein: CASSRQSGAPFEQYF
CDR3 DNA: TGTGCCAGCAGTCGGCAATCCGGGGCCCCTTTCGAGCAGTACTTC
clone size: NA
V gene: TRBV12-3/TRBV12-4
J gene: TRBJ2-7
D gene: NA

CDR3 protein: CASSPGPATHSGNTIYF
CDR3 DNA: TGTGCCAGCAGCCCTGGGCCCGCGACACACTCTGGAAACACCATATATTTT
clone size: NA
V gene: TRBV4-2
J gene: TRBJ1-3
D gene: NA

CDR3 protein: CASRQSQETQYF
CDR3 DNA: TGTGCCAGCAGACAGTCCCAAGAGACCCAGTACTTC
clone size: few
V gene: TRBV12-3/TRBV12-4
J gene: TRBJ2-5
D gene: NA

CDR3 protein: CASIDPVLGTDTQYF
CDR3 DNA: TGTGCCAGCATAGATCCAGTCCTAGGAACAGATACGCAGTATTTT
clone size: many
V gene: TRBV28
J gene: TRBJ2-3
D gene: NA

CDR3 protein: CSARDRRSSSSYNEQFF
CDR3 DNA: TGCAGTGCTAGAGATCGCAGGTCCTCGAGCTCCTACAATGAGCAGTTCTTC
clone size: few
V gene: TRBV20-1
J gene: TRBJ2-1
D gene: NA

CDR3 protein: CSVEGLGSSYNEQFF
CDR3 DNA: TGCAGCGTTGAAGGTCTCGGGAGCTCCTACAATGAGCAGTTCTTC
clone size: many
V gene: TRBV29-1
J gene: TRBJ2-1
D gene: NA

CDR3 protein: CSARDQTSGSHTGELFF
CDR3 DNA: TGCAGTGCTAGAGACCAGACTAGCGGGAGTCATACCGGGGAGCTGTTTTTT
clone size: NA
V gene: TRBV20-1
J gene: TRBJ2-2
D gene: TRBD2

CDR3 protein: CASSSRGGQGTDTQYF
CDR3 DNA: TGTGCCAGCAGCTCCCGAGGAGGACAGGGCACAGATACGCAGTATTTT
clone size: NA
V gene: TRBV7-9
J gene: TRBJ2-3
D gene: TRBD1

CDR3 protein: CASSLYNGYEQYF
CDR3 DNA: TGTGCCAGCAGTTTATATAACGGCTACGAGCAGTACTTC
clone size: many
V gene: TRBV27
J gene: TRBJ2-7
D gene: NA

CDR3 protein: CASSWVPSGRGEQYF
CDR3 DNA: TGTGCCAGCAGCTGGGTTCCTAGCGGGAGAGGCGAGCAGTACTTC
clone size: many
V gene: TRBV5-5
J gene: TRBJ2-7
D gene: TRBD2

CDR3 protein: CAISDLLPGQGVADTQYF
CDR3 DNA: TGTGCCATCAGTGACCTATTGCCGGGACAGGGAGTGGCAGATACGCAGTATTTT
clone size: many
V gene: TRBV10-3
J gene: TRBJ2-3
D gene: TRBD1

CDR3 protein: CSANWSLAGGVGSYNEQFF
CDR3 DNA: TGCAGTGCTAATTGGAGTCTAGCGGGAGGAGTCGGCTCCTACAATGAGCAGTTCTTC
clone size: NA
V gene: TRBV20-1
J gene: TRBJ2-1
D gene: TRBD2

CDR3 protein: CSARMSRLASNTGELFF
CDR3 DNA: TGCAGTGCTAGAATGTCGAGACTAGCCTCGAACACCGGGGAGCTGTTTTTT
clone size: NA
V gene: TRBV20-1
J gene: TRBJ2-2
D gene: TRBD2

CDR3 protein: CSARAGTSGNEQFF
CDR3 DNA: TGCAGTGCTAGAGCGGGGACTAGCGGAAATGAGCAGTTCTTC
clone size: few
V gene: TRBV20-1
J gene: TRBJ2-1
D gene: TRBD2

CDR3 protein: CASSPNRDRGNTEAFF
CDR3 DNA: TGCGCCAGCAGCCCCAACCGGGACAGGGGGAACACTGAAGCTTTCTTT
clone size: few
V gene: TRBV5-1
J gene: TRBJ1-1
D gene: TRBD1

CDR3 protein: CASSRKVGEQYF
CDR3 DNA: TGTGCCAGCAGCCGCAAGGTGGGCGAGCAGTACTTC
clone size: few
V gene: TRBV3-1
J gene: TRBJ2-7
D gene: NA

CDR3 protein: CASSLAADRGQYF
CDR3 DNA: TGCGCCAGCAGCTTGGCTGCGGACAGGGGGCAGTATTTT
clone size: few
V gene: TRBV5-1
J gene: TRBJ2-3
D gene: TRBD1

CDR3 protein: CASSSGQVLNYGYTF
CDR3 DNA: TGTGCCAGCAGCTCCGGACAGGTCCTTAACTATGGCTACACCTTC
clone size: many
V gene: TRBV13
J gene: TRBJ1-2
D gene: TRBD1

CDR3 protein: CSVEEDRGNEQFF
CDR3 DNA: TGCAGCGTGGAGGAGGACAGGGGCAATGAGCAGTTCTTC
clone size: many
V gene: TRBV29-1
J gene: TRBJ2-1
D gene: TRBD1

CDR3 protein: CASSAGFTQPQHF
CDR3 DNA: TGTGCCAGCAGCGCAGGGTTTACTCAGCCCCAGCATTTT
clone size: few
V gene: TRBV12-3/TRBV12-4
J gene: TRBJ1-5
D gene: NA

CDR3 protein: CSAPNGLAAGGETQYF
CDR3 DNA: TGCAGTGCTCCAAATGGACTAGCGGCAGGGGGGGAGACCCAGTACTTC
clone size: many
V gene: TRBV20-1
J gene: TRBJ2-5
D gene: TRBD2

CDR3 protein: CASRVTSSTDTQYF
CDR3 DNA: TGTGCCAGCAGGGTGACTAGCAGCACAGATACGCAGTATTTT
clone size: NA
V gene: TRBV12-3/TRBV12-4
J gene: TRBJ2-3
D gene: TRBD2

CDR3 protein: CSARETGPYYGYTF
CDR3 DNA: TGCAGCGCTCGAGAGACAGGACCCTACTATGGCTACACCTTC
clone size: NA
V gene: TRBV29-1
J gene: TRBJ1-2
D gene: NA

CDR3 protein: CSARDRSSGNPYEQYF
CDR3 DNA: TGCAGTGCTAGAGATCGGAGTAGCGGGAATCCCTACGAGCAGTACTTC
clone size: few
V gene: TRBV20-1
J gene: TRBJ2-7
D gene: TRBD2

CDR3 protein: CASSIGSGAGELFF
CDR3 DNA: TGCGCCAGCAGTATAGGCAGCGGGGCCGGGGAGCTGTTTTTT
clone size: NA
V gene: TRBV4-3
J gene: TRBJ2-2
D gene: TRBD2

CDR3 protein: CASSIDRTPISHEQYF
CDR3 DNA: TGTGCCAGCAGTATCGACCGCACTCCTATCTCCCACGAGCAGTACTTC
clone size: NA
V gene: TRBV6-5
J gene: TRBJ2-7
D gene: NA

CDR3 protein: CSVAKGRSYEQYF
CDR3 DNA: TGCAGCGTCGCAAAAGGGAGGTCCTACGAGCAGTACTTC
clone size: NA
V gene: TRBV29-1
J gene: TRBJ2-7
D gene: NA

CDR3 protein: CASSPTFSSYNEQFF
CDR3 DNA: TGTGCCAGCAGCCCGACTTTTAGCTCCTACAATGAGCAGTTCTTC
clone size: NA
V gene: TRBV12-3/TRBV12-4
J gene: TRBJ2-1
D gene: NA

CDR3 protein: CASSRLAATGELFF
CDR3 DNA: TGTGCCAGCAGCCGACTAGCGGCCACCGGGGAGCTGTTTTTT
clone size: many
V gene: TRBV12-3/TRBV12-4
J gene: TRBJ2-2
D gene: TRBD2